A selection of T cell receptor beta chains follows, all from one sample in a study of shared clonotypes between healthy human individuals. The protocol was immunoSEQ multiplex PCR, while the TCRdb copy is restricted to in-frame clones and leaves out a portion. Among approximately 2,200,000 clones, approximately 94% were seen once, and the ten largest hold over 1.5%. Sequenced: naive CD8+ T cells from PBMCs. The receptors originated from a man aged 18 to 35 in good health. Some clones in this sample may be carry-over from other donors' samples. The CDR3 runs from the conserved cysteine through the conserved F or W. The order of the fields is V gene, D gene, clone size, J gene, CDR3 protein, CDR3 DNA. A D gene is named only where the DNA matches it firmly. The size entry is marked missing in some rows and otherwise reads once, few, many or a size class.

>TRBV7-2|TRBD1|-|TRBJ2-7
CASSTRQGLSYEQYF
TGTGCCAGCAGCACCCGACAGGGGCTATCCTACGAGCAGTACTTC
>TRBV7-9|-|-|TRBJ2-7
CASSLGPQTYEQYF
TGTGCCAGCAGCTTAGGACCGCAGACCTACGAGCAGTACTTC
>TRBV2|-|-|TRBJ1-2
CASSDLQGGYGYTF
TGTGCCAGCAGTGATCTGCAGGGCGGTTATGGCTACACCTTC
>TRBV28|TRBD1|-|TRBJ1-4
CATTGDRGEKLFF
TGTGCCACAACAGGGGATCGTGGTGAAAAACTGTTTTTT
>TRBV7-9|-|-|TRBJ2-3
CASSLVAKADPYTDTQYF
TGTGCCAGCAGCTTAGTAGCCAAGGCGGACCCTTACACAGATACGCAGTATTTT
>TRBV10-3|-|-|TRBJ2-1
CAISDEDSDNEQFF
TGTGCCATCAGTGATGAGGACTCAGACAATGAGCAGTTCTTC
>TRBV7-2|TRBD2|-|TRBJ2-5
CASSFLPGGPETQYF
TGTGCCAGCAGCTTTCTTCCGGGAGGGCCAGAGACCCAGTACTTC
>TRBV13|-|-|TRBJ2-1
CASSSLGGQFF
TGTGCCAGCAGCTCTCTGGGGGGGCAGTTCTTC
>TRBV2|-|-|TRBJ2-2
CASSKGGLPLFF
TGTGCCAGCAGTAAGGGGGGCCTCCCGCTGTTTTTT
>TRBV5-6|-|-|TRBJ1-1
CASSLGGNTEAFF
TGTGCCAGCAGCTTGGGCGGGAACACTGAAGCTTTCTTT
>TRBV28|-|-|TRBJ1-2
CASSLTWTVFNYGYTF
TGTGCCAGCAGTCTTACCTGGACAGTTTTTAACTATGGCTACACCTTC
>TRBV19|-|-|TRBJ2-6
CASSTITGTGANVLTF
TGTGCCAGTAGTACCATCACAGGGACTGGGGCCAACGTCCTGACTTTC
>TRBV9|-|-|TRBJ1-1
CASSADLKNTEAFF
TGTGCCAGCAGCGCCGACCTTAAGAACACTGAAGCTTTCTTT
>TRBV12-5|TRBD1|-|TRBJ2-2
CASGLIGQGNTGELFF
TGTGCTAGTGGTTTGATTGGACAGGGGAACACCGGGGAGCTGTTTTTT
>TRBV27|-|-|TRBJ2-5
CASSLLEGGETQYF
TGTGCCAGCAGTTTACTGGAGGGTGGGGAGACCCAGTACTTC
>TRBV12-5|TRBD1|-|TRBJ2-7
CASGGAGTVSYEQYF
TGTGCTAGTGGGGGAGCCGGGACAGTCTCCTACGAGCAGTACTTC
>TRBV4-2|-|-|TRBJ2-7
CASSQDRVSYEQYF
TGTGCCAGCAGCCAAGACAGGGTGTCCTACGAGCAGTACTTC
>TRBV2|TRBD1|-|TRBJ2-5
CASSEQGAGETQYF
TGTGCCAGCAGTGAACAGGGGGCGGGAGAGACCCAGTACTTC
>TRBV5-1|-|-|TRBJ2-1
CASSFRVGRNEQFF
TGCGCCAGCAGCTTCCGGGTTGGCCGAAATGAGCAGTTCTTC
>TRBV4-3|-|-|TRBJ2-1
CASSQVSLLDEQTYNEQFF
TGCGCCAGCAGCCAAGTATCCCTCCTAGACGAGCAGACCTACAATGAGCAGTTCTTC
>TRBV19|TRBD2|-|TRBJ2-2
CASSGWTSAPSNTGELFF
TGTGCCAGTAGTGGATGGACTAGCGCCCCTTCCAACACCGGGGAGCTGTTTTTT
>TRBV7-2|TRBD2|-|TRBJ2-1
CASSPRTSAWGNEQFF
TGTGCCAGCAGCCCCCGGACTAGCGCATGGGGGAATGAGCAGTTCTTC
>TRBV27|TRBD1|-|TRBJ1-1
CASSHRGPNTEAFF
TGTGCCAGCAGTCACAGGGGGCCGAACACTGAAGCTTTCTTT
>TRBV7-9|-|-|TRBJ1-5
CASSVTDSNQPQHF
TGTGCCAGCAGCGTGACAGACAGCAATCAGCCCCAGCATTTT
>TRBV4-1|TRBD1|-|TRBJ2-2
CASSQDRTGFTGELFF
TGCGCCAGCAGCCAAGACCGGACAGGGTTTACCGGGGAGCTGTTTTTT
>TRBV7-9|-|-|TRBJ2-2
CASSEDREGRAGELFF
TGTGCCAGCAGCGAAGACAGGGAGGGACGCGCCGGGGAGCTGTTTTTT
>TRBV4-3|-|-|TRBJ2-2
CASSHPTGLTDGELFF
TGCGCCAGCAGCCACCCCACGGGGTTGACCGACGGGGAGCTGTTTTTT
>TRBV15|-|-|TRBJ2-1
CATSTSGQGDNEQFF
TGTGCCACCAGCACCAGTGGGCAGGGAGACAATGAGCAGTTCTTC
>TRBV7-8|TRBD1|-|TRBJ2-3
CASSFRQGADTQYF
TGTGCCAGCAGCTTTCGACAGGGTGCAGATACGCAGTATTTT
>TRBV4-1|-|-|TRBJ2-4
CASSQVFWDRAKNIQYF
TGCGCCAGCAGCCAAGTCTTCTGGGATCGAGCCAAAAACATTCAGTACTTC
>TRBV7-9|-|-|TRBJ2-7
CASSSPGPGYEQYF
TGTGCCAGCAGCTCTCCGGGCCCCGGATATGAGCAGTACTTC
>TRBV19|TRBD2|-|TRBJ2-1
CASSMRLAGEDEQFF
TGTGCCAGTAGTATGAGACTAGCGGGAGAGGATGAGCAGTTCTTC
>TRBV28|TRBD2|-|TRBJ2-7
CASSPPLSGVPPYEQYF
TGTGCCAGCAGTCCCCCCCTTAGCGGGGTACCCCCCTACGAGCAGTACTTC
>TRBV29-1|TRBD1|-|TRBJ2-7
CSVAGTDLRGQYF
TGCAGCGTTGCTGGGACAGATCTACGAGGGCAGTACTTC
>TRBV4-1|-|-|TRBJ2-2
CASSQHGYTGELFF
TGCGCCAGCAGCCAGCACGGTTACACCGGGGAGCTGTTTTTT
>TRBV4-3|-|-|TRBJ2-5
CASSHFVQGRETQYF
TGCGCCAGCAGCCATTTTGTTCAGGGGAGGGAGACCCAGTACTTC
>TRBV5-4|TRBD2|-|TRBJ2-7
CASSGGTSASYEQYF
TGTGCCAGCAGCGGGGGGACTAGCGCCTCGTACGAGCAGTACTTC
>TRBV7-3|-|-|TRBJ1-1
CASSLGQNTEAFF
TGTGCCAGCAGCTTAGGCCAGAACACTGAAGCTTTCTTT
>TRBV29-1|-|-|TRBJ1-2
CSVEDRRWEANYGYTF
TGCAGCGTTGAAGATAGGCGTTGGGAAGCTAACTATGGCTACACCTTC
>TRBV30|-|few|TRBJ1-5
CAWSPGRSWNQPQHF
TGTGCCTGGAGCCCTGGCAGGTCTTGGAATCAGCCCCAGCATTTT
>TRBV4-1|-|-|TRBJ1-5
CASSQRQGESNQPQHF
TGCGCCAGCAGCCAAAGGCAGGGCGAGAGCAATCAGCCCCAGCATTTT
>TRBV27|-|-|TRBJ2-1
CASYQRGGYNEQFF
TGTGCCAGCTACCAAAGGGGGGGCTACAATGAGCAGTTCTTC
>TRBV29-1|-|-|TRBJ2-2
CSVLLRQRANTGELFF
TGCAGCGTCCTCCTACGACAGCGCGCGAACACCGGGGAGCTGTTTTTT
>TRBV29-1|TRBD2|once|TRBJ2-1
CSVVHTSGNEQFF
TGCAGCGTTGTACATACTAGCGGTAATGAGCAGTTCTTC
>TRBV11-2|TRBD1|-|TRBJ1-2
CASSLGGQGWGYTF
TGTGCCAGCAGCTTAGGGGGACAGGGTTGGGGCTACACCTTC
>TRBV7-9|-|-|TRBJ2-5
CASSIVEGLGETQYF
TGTGCCAGCAGCATAGTCGAGGGATTAGGAGAGACCCAGTACTTC
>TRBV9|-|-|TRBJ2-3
CASSVAPSAHTDTQYF
TGTGCCAGCAGCGTAGCGCCGTCGGCCCACACAGATACGCAGTATTTT
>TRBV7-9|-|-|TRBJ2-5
CASSSRRQEQETQYF
TGTGCCAGCAGCTCCAGAAGACAGGAGCAAGAGACCCAGTACTTC
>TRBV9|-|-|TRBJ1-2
CASSATYRVENYGYTF
TGTGCCAGCAGCGCGACGTACAGGGTGGAAAACTATGGCTACACCTTC
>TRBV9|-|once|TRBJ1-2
CASSAGTYNYGYTF
TGTGCCAGCAGCGCAGGGACCTATAACTATGGCTACACCTTC
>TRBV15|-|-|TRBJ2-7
CATSRGDRPYEQYF
TGTGCCACCAGCAGAGGTGACAGACCCTACGAGCAGTACTTC
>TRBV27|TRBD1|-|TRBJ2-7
CASSLTGASYEQYF
TGTGCCAGCAGTCTCACAGGGGCCTCCTACGAGCAGTACTTC